The next 3 T cell receptor beta chains were all read from a single sample in a study of response to subunit inactivated influenza vaccine. Using its own MiXCR run on the RT-PCR reads, TCRdb lists one record per CDR3 protein. The sample includes about 310,000 distinct CDR3 sequences, about 20% seen only once; the top ten take 10% to 13%. Sample: PBMCs from blood, taken 21 months after vaccination. All receptors derive from a man between 45 and 75 years old who received an inactivated influenza vaccine.

The rearrangement joins TRBV7-6 to TRBJ2-3, with D maybe TRBD2 (6 bases). Trimming took 4 bases from V and 0 from J, leaving 20 bases between them. The CDR3 sequence is 18 residues long. Germline assignment: CDR1 SGHVS and CDR2 FNYEAQ. CDR3 residues: CASSWAFGLPNSTDTQYF. The DNA for the CDR3 is TGTGCCAGCAGCTGGGCTTTTGGACTACCTAACAGCACAGATACGCAGTATTTT.

This clonotype occurred a few times. Here the CDR3 reads CASSEMNNNQPQHF. CDR3 DNA: TGTGCCAGCAGTGAAATGAACAACAATCAGCCCCAGCATTTT. V gene TRBV6-1 combines with J gene TRBJ1-5; D not resolved. The CDR3 runs to 14 residues. CDR1 and CDR2 from the germline V gene are MNHNS and SASEGT. With 2 bases removed from V and 3 bases from J, the gap between germline ends came to 8 bases.

This clonotype was seen repeatedly, ten times or more. The chain combines TRBV7-2 with TRBJ1-2, with D tentatively TRBD1 (6 bases). Germline lookup yields CDR1 SGHTA and CDR2 FQGNSA. Deletions cut 1 base from V and 8 bases from J, with 14 bases between. This CDR3 is built from 14 residues. The CDR3 coding sequence is TGTGCCAGCAGCTTAGGGTTTGCGGGGGGCGGCTACACCTTC. Its translation is CASSLGFAGGGYTF.